Listed below are T cell receptor beta chains from one sample, sequenced in a study of human T cells and chemical hapten exposure. Via MiXCR, TCRdb re-called the RACE reads, giving one row per CDR3 protein. The sample includes roughly 53,000 distinct CDR3 sequences, approximately 9.9% of them seen just once. The input for sequencing was whole blood, taken in connection with sensitization to the hapten diphenylcyclopropenone (DPC). These receptors all come from a woman in her thirties or forties with alopecia areata. Some clones in this sample may be carry-over from other donors' samples. Both conserved end residues are part of each CDR3. Each record gives: clone size, V gene, J gene, D gene, CDR3 DNA, CDR3 protein. The D gene is left open where the match is weak. Part of the rows lack a size; the others show once, few, many or a class for expanded clones.

size: many; V: TRBV21-1; J: TRBJ1-2; D: NA; DNA: TGTGCCAGCAGCAGTCCGGGACAGGGGAACTATGGCTACACCTTC; CDR3: CASSSPGQGNYGYTF
size: NA; V: TRBV9; J: TRBJ2-1; D: TRBD1; DNA: TGTGCCAGCAGCGTCGACAGGGCCGCCTACAATGAGCAGTTCTTC; CDR3: CASSVDRAAYNEQFF
size: once; V: TRBV28; J: TRBJ2-1; D: NA; DNA: TGTGCCAGCGGGGATCTCGGGGTTTTCTTC; CDR3: CASGDLGVFF
size: NA; V: TRBV7-9; J: TRBJ2-1; D: NA; DNA: TGTGCCAGCGCAAGCCTGGGGTATCGGGATGAGCAGTTCTTC; CDR3: CASASLGYRDEQFF
size: few; V: TRBV5-1; J: TRBJ1-1; D: NA; DNA: TGCGCCAGCAGCTTCACCTCAGGTGAAGCTTTCTTT; CDR3: CASSFTSGEAFF
size: few; V: TRBV7-3; J: TRBJ2-6; D: TRBD2; DNA: TGTGCCAGCAGCTTAAAAGGGACTAGCCCCTCTGGGGCCAACGTCCTGACTTTC; CDR3: CASSLKGTSPSGANVLTF
size: few; V: TRBV20-1; J: TRBJ1-1; D: TRBD1; DNA: TGCAGTGCTAGAGCGTTGAGGGAGGGGGCGAACACTGAAGCTTTCTTT; CDR3: CSARALREGANTEAFF
size: NA; V: TRBV18; J: TRBJ2-6; D: TRBD1; DNA: TGTGCCATCTCGGGACAGATCTTCTCTGGGGCCAACGTCCTGACTTTC; CDR3: CAISGQIFSGANVLTF
size: NA; V: TRBV20-1; J: TRBJ1-3; D: NA; DNA: TGCAGTGCTAGAGATGGGGATGGCTTTTCCAACTCTGGAAACACCATATATTTT; CDR3: CSARDGDGFSNSGNTIYF
size: few; V: TRBV18; J: TRBJ2-5; D: NA; DNA: TGTGCCAGCTCAGGGGGAGCTCCAAGGGGGCAAGAGACCCAGTACTTC; CDR3: CASSGGAPRGQETQYF
size: few; V: TRBV19; J: TRBJ2-1; D: NA; DNA: TGTGCCAGTAGTATGGGGCAGGAACAGTTCTTC; CDR3: CASSMGQEQFF
size: few; V: TRBV7-8; J: TRBJ1-2; D: TRBD1; DNA: TGTGCCAGCAGCCTCGATTACAGGGGGCTGAAGGGCTACACCTTC; CDR3: CASSLDYRGLKGYTF
size: NA; V: TRBV7-2; J: TRBJ2-5; D: TRBD2; DNA: TGTGCCAGCAGCTTAGCCTCGGGACTAGTAGAGACCCAGTACTTC; CDR3: CASSLASGLVETQYF
size: many; V: TRBV4-1; J: TRBJ2-3; D: NA; DNA: TGCGCCAGCAGCCAAGTAGGGGGGTTAGATACGCAGTATTTT; CDR3: CASSQVGGLDTQYF
size: few; V: TRBV9; J: TRBJ1-1; D: NA; DNA: TGTGCCAGCAGCGCCCAGAACACTGAAGCTTTCTTT; CDR3: CASSAQNTEAFF
size: NA; V: TRBV7-2; J: TRBJ2-7; D: TRBD1; DNA: TGTGCCAGCAGCCGGGACAGGGTAAACGAGCAGTACTTC; CDR3: CASSRDRVNEQYF
size: NA; V: TRBV30; J: TRBJ1-2; D: NA; DNA: TGTGCCTGGAGTGTACAGACAGGCGGAGGCTACACCTTC; CDR3: CAWSVQTGGGYTF
size: few; V: TRBV10-3; J: TRBJ2-7; D: NA; DNA: TGTGCCATCGGGGCCTACGAGCAGTACTTC; CDR3: CAIGAYEQYF
size: NA; V: TRBV6-5; J: TRBJ2-2; D: TRBD1; DNA: TGTGCCAGCAGTCGACAGGGGGCTGGGGAGCTGTTTTTT; CDR3: CASSRQGAGELFF
size: NA; V: TRBV19; J: TRBJ1-5; D: NA; DNA: TGTGCCAGTAGTCCCCGCGTCTCTCAGCCCCAGCATTTT; CDR3: CASSPRVSQPQHF
size: few; V: TRBV20-1; J: TRBJ2-3; D: NA; DNA: TGCAGTGCCGGGCTCTCCCGAGGGGATACGCAGTATTTT; CDR3: CSAGLSRGDTQYF
size: NA; V: TRBV2; J: TRBJ1-5; D: NA; DNA: TGTGCCAGCACGTCGGGGAGGGATCAGCCCCAGCATTTT; CDR3: CASTSGRDQPQHF
size: few; V: TRBV5-1; J: TRBJ2-3; D: NA; DNA: TGCGCCAGCAGCCCCCACTGGGCAGGCCCCACAGATACGCAGTATTTT; CDR3: CASSPHWAGPTDTQYF
size: few; V: TRBV4-1; J: TRBJ2-1; D: NA; DNA: TGCGCCAGCAGCCAAGATAGGGGAGCCTACAATGAGCAGTTCTTC; CDR3: CASSQDRGAYNEQFF
size: few; V: TRBV6-4; J: TRBJ2-3; D: TRBD2; DNA: TGTGCCAGCAGCGGGGGGGCCGAAGATACGCAGTATTTT; CDR3: CASSGGAEDTQYF
size: few; V: TRBV6-2/TRBV6-3; J: TRBJ2-4; D: NA; DNA: TGTGCCAGCAGTTACCCCCCCTCGGGGATCGTTGACATTCAGTACTTC; CDR3: CASSYPPSGIVDIQYF
size: many; V: TRBV6-2/TRBV6-3; J: TRBJ1-5; D: NA; DNA: TGTGCCAGCAGTTCCCCGGAGGAGACTCAGCCCCAGCATTTT; CDR3: CASSSPEETQPQHF
size: NA; V: TRBV7-8; J: TRBJ2-7; D: NA; DNA: TGTGCCAGCAGCACGGGACACGGTTACGAGCAGTACTTC; CDR3: CASSTGHGYEQYF
size: many; V: TRBV6-6; J: TRBJ2-5; D: NA; DNA: TGTGCCAGCAGTTCGCCAATGTCGTACCAAGAGACCCAGTACTTC; CDR3: CASSSPMSYQETQYF
size: many; V: TRBV12-3/TRBV12-4; J: TRBJ1-2; D: TRBD1; DNA: TGTGCCAGCAGTCGGACAGGGTTGCAGGATGGCTACACCTTC; CDR3: CASSRTGLQDGYTF
size: many; V: TRBV3-1; J: TRBJ2-5; D: TRBD1; DNA: TGTGCCAGCAGCCAGGGCGACAGGGTCCAAGAGACCCAGTACTTC; CDR3: CASSQGDRVQETQYF
size: few; V: TRBV4-2; J: TRBJ1-6; D: TRBD1; DNA: TGTGCCAGCAGCCAAACCGGGACAGAGGTCAATTCACCCCTCCACTTT; CDR3: CASSQTGTEVNSPLHF
size: few; V: TRBV5-1; J: TRBJ1-1; D: NA; DNA: TGCGCCAGCAGCTTGGAGAAGAACACTGAAGCTTTCTTT; CDR3: CASSLEKNTEAFF
size: few; V: TRBV6-5; J: TRBJ2-1; D: NA; DNA: TGTGCCAGCAGTAACCGACGGACGTACAATGAGCAGTTCTTC; CDR3: CASSNRRTYNEQFF
size: NA; V: TRBV29-1; J: TRBJ1-2; D: TRBD1; DNA: TGCAGCGTTGAAGCAGGGGGCAGGATAGGAGGCTACACCTTC; CDR3: CSVEAGGRIGGYTF
size: few; V: TRBV28; J: TRBJ1-6; D: NA; DNA: TGTGCCAGCAGAGCTGCAGGAGATTCACCCCTCCACTTT; CDR3: CASRAAGDSPLHF
size: NA; V: TRBV9; J: TRBJ2-1; D: TRBD1; DNA: TGTGCCAGCAGCACCGGGACAGACAATGAGCAGTTCTTC; CDR3: CASSTGTDNEQFF
size: many; V: TRBV4-1; J: TRBJ1-1; D: TRBD1; DNA: TGCGCCAGCAGCCAAGATGGGGCGGCGACAGGGCAAGCTTTCTTT; CDR3: CASSQDGAATGQAFF
size: NA; V: TRBV6-2/TRBV6-3; J: TRBJ1-1; D: NA; DNA: TGTGCCAGCACCCCCAGGGGCCCCGGAGGGAACACTGAAGCTTTCTTT; CDR3: CASTPRGPGGNTEAFF
size: NA; V: TRBV19; J: TRBJ1-5; D: NA; DNA: TGTGCCAGTAGTATTTCGCAGGGTAGCAATCAGCCCCAGCATTTT; CDR3: CASSISQGSNQPQHF
size: many; V: TRBV6-2/TRBV6-3; J: TRBJ2-1; D: TRBD1; DNA: TGTGCCAGCAGTACCAGGACAGGTGCCTACAATGAGCAGTTCTTC; CDR3: CASSTRTGAYNEQFF
size: NA; V: TRBV25-1; J: TRBJ1-1; D: NA; DNA: TGTGCCAGCAGTGATTACCAATCGAACACTGAAGCTTTCTTT; CDR3: CASSDYQSNTEAFF
size: few; V: TRBV2; J: TRBJ2-3; D: NA; DNA: TGTGCCAGCAGTGAAGCGGGCTCCAGCACAGATACGCAGTATTTT; CDR3: CASSEAGSSTDTQYF
size: many; V: TRBV3-1; J: TRBJ2-2; D: NA; DNA: TGTGCCAGCCGGACGGAAAACACCGGGGAGCTGTTTTTT; CDR3: CASRTENTGELFF
size: NA; V: TRBV7-3; J: TRBJ2-7; D: NA; DNA: TGTGCCAGCCCCGGGTGTACCCATTCCTACGAGCAGTACTTC; CDR3: CASPGCTHSYEQYF
size: NA; V: TRBV28; J: TRBJ1-1; D: TRBD1; DNA: TGTGCCAGCAGACCAAGGGACAGGGGAAGTACTGAAGCTTTCTTT; CDR3: CASRPRDRGSTEAFF
size: many; V: TRBV6-2/TRBV6-3; J: TRBJ1-5; D: TRBD1; DNA: TGTGCCAGCAGAGCCGGGACAGGCGCCAATCAGCCCCAGCATTTT; CDR3: CASRAGTGANQPQHF
size: many; V: TRBV2; J: TRBJ2-5; D: NA; DNA: TGTGCCAGCAGTGAAGCACGAGGTCCCAAGACCCAGTACTTC; CDR3: CASSEARGPKTQYF
size: NA; V: TRBV20-1; J: TRBJ2-2; D: NA; DNA: TGCAGTGCTAGGACTCCGGGGGCGACCGGGGAGCTGTTTTTT; CDR3: CSARTPGATGELFF
size: few; V: TRBV19; J: TRBJ1-2; D: TRBD1; DNA: TGTGCCAGTAGTATGAGAGTGGACAGGAGCTATGGCTACACCTTC; CDR3: CASSMRVDRSYGYTF
size: NA; V: TRBV10-3; J: TRBJ2-1; D: NA; DNA: TGTGCCATCAGCTCCTCGGACTCCCTCTCCTACAATGAGCAGTTCTTC; CDR3: CAISSSDSLSYNEQFF
size: few; V: TRBV10-3; J: TRBJ2-5; D: TRBD1; DNA: TGTGCCATCAGTGAGGGACAGGTACAACCTCAAGAGACCCAGTACTTC; CDR3: CAISEGQVQPQETQYF
size: NA; V: TRBV4-3; J: TRBJ2-2; D: NA; DNA: TGCGCCAGCAGCCAAGAGACGAGTATCGGGGAGCTGTTTTTT; CDR3: CASSQETSIGELFF
size: many; V: TRBV6-1; J: TRBJ1-2; D: TRBD1; DNA: TGTGCCAGCAGTGGAACACCGGGACAGGGACATGGCTACACCTTC; CDR3: CASSGTPGQGHGYTF
size: NA; V: TRBV21-1; J: TRBJ2-6; D: NA; DNA: TGTGCCAGCAGCAAAGTGAGATTCTCCTCTGGGGCCAACGTCCTGACTTTC; CDR3: CASSKVRFSSGANVLTF
size: many; V: TRBV5-1; J: TRBJ2-5; D: NA; DNA: TGCGCCAGCAGCTTGGGCCTCCTTAGGGAGACCCAGTACTTC; CDR3: CASSLGLLRETQYF
size: few; V: TRBV5-1; J: TRBJ2-1; D: NA; DNA: TGCGCCAGCAGCTTGGTCGCAGGGAATGAGCAGTTCTTC; CDR3: CASSLVAGNEQFF